A single sample gave rise to the 26 T cell receptor beta chains below, sequenced in a study of a mutant IDH1 vaccine in newly diagnosed glioma. Profiled with immunoSEQ multiplex PCR; TCRdb holds only in-frame clones, not every one. The sample has about 59,000 clones, about 91% seen once. Sample time point: baseline, week 1 (first vaccination visit). Treatment in this sample: pre-vaccination baseline after standard-of-care therapy. The input for sequencing was PBMCs, taken from a glioma patient treated with radiotherapy, temozolomide or both. These receptors all come from a man aged 50-59 years with glioma.

The genes are TRBV5-4 and TRBJ1-2; D unresolved. Germline CDR1 and CDR2: SGHNT and YYREEE (reference sequence). The germline V and J ends were trimmed by 1 base and 0 bases, with 4 bases remaining between them. The CDR3 covers 13 residues. The CDR3 DNA sequence: TGTGCCAGCAGCTTGCGGTCTAACTATGGCTACACCTTC. Residues: CASSLRSNYGYTF. Looking up the rest from reference TRBV5-4 and TRBJ1-2 gives the full variable domain: ETGVTQSPTHLIKTRGQQVTLRCSSQSGHNTVSWYQQALGQGPQFIFQYYREEENGRGNFPPRFSGLQFPNYSSELNVNALELDDSALYLCASSLRSNYGYTFGSGTRLTVV.

This clone was detected a few times. The chain has TRBV9 and TRBJ1-2, with 7 bases lining up with TRBD1. This CDR3 comprises 14 residues. V lost 0 bases, J lost 4 bases, and 3 bases stayed unmatched. Per germline, CDR1 SGDLS and CDR2 YYNGEE. The CDR3 nucleotides are TGTGCCAGCAGCGTAGCGGACAGGCTCTATGGCTACACCTTC. Protein product: CASSVADRLYGYTF.

The chain is built from TRBV6-1 and TRBJ2-5; 9 bases align to TRBD1. CDR1 MNHNS and CDR2 SASEGT come from the germline V gene. The CDR3 runs to 13 residues. The J segment lost 4 bases and the V segment lost 6 bases, leaving 3 bases of the junction unmatched. CDR3 DNA: TGTGCCAGCAGGGGACAGGGAATAGAGACCCAGTACTTC. This codes for CASRGQGIETQYF.

The chain is built from TRBV9 and TRBJ1-1, with D possibly matching TRBD1 (6 bases). V was trimmed by 3 bases and J by 0 bases, leaving 18 bases between them. This CDR3 has 17 amino acids. Germline loops: CDR1 SGDLS, CDR2 YYNGEE. CDR3 sequence reads: CASSAKNSGALNTEAFF. The DNA for the CDR3 is TGTGCCAGCAGCGCGAAGAATTCAGGGGCACTGAACACTGAAGCTTTCTTT.

The chain couples TRBV6-1 to TRBJ2-7; D unclear. Germline CDR1 is MNHNS and CDR2 is SASEGT. CDR3 length: 15 amino acids. V lost 4 bases and J 0 bases, leaving 13 bases between the germline ends. The CDR3 loop is CASSVAWDTSYEQYF. The CDR3 coding sequence is TGTGCCAGCAGTGTTGCCTGGGATACCTCCTACGAGCAGTACTTC.

The gene calls are TRBV14 and TRBJ2-7, with 8 bases identical to TRBD1. CDR1 is SGHDN and CDR2 is FVKESK in the germline V gene. V was pared by 4 bases and J by 0 bases, with 5 bases of the junction left unmatched. There are 15 residues in the CDR3. This chain's CDR3 is CASSPLTGGSYEQYF. In nucleotides, the CDR3 is TGTGCCAGCAGCCCCCTAACAGGGGGCTCCTACGAGCAGTACTTC. The full variable domain, its missing parts supplied by reference TRBV14 and TRBJ2-7, is EAGVTQFPSHSVIEKGQTVTLRCDPISGHDNLYWYRRVMGKEIKFLLHFVKESKQDESGMPNNRFLAERTGGTYSTLKVQPAELEDSGVYFCASSPLTGGSYEQYFGPGTRLTVT.

The sample holds one count of this clone. This chain joins TRBV9 and TRBJ1-2, with D maybe TRBD1 (5 bases). Germline V gives CDR1 SGDLS, CDR2 YYNGEE. Trimming took off 3 bases at V and 4 bases at J, with 19 bases between the two ends. CDR3 length: 16 amino acids. This CDR3 reads CASSEGKGMRAYGYTF. The CDR3 DNA reads TGTGCCAGCAGCGAGGGGAAGGGGATGAGAGCCTATGGCTACACCTTC.

The chain is built from TRBV11-2 and TRBJ2-5, with TRBD2 identical over 7 bases. This CDR3 spans 14 amino acids. V shed 2 bases, J shed 9 bases, and the junction held 9 bases outside the gene matches. Germline V gives CDR1 SGHAT, CDR2 FQNNGV. The CDR3 region has the DNA TGTGCCAGCAGCTTACGACAGAGGGCGGGGGCCCAGTACTTC. This translates into CASSLRQRAGAQYF.

This chain joins TRBV7-8 and TRBJ1-2; TRBD1 aligns across 7 bases. V lost 2 bases and J lost 5; bases outside the gene matches: 2. CDR1 is SGHVS and CDR2 is FQNEAQ in the germline V gene. The CDR3 is 13 residues long. The DNA for the CDR3 is TGTGCCAGCAGCTTATCGACAGGGTATGGCTACACCTTC. Translating it yields CASSLSTGYGYTF.

The chain has TRBV6-6 and TRBJ2-7, with D maybe TRBD2 (5 bases). The germline gives CDR1 MNHNY, CDR2 SVGAGI (reference sequence). Trimming cost V 6 bases and J 1 base, with 13 bases left between them. This CDR3 region has 14 residues. CDR3 in DNA: TGTGCCAGCAGCCCTCCGAGCGGATCCTACGAGCAGTACTTC. It is translated as CASSPPSGSYEQYF.

The chain combines TRBV10-3 with TRBJ2-3; 13 bases are shared with TRBD2. With 10 bases clipped from V and 4 bases from J, the junction kept 2 bases outside the gene matches. CDR1 is ENHRY and CDR2 is SYGVKD in the germline V gene. The CDR3 sequence is 13 residues long. CDR3 nucleotides: TGTGCCACCGGGACTAGCGGGGCAGATACGCAGTATTTT. Translating it yields CATGTSGADTQYF.

The CDR3 nucleotides read TGTGCCAGCAGCTTAGGACAGGGGGCTTATGGCTACACCTTC. It translates to CASSLGQGAYGYTF. The rearrangement uses TRBV7-8 and TRBJ1-2, with 10 bases that match TRBD1. Trimming took 1 base from V and 5 from J; bases not matched to a gene: 1. CDR1 SGHVS and CDR2 FQNEAQ come from the germline V gene. CDR3 size: 14 residues.

In DNA, the CDR3 is TGTGCCAGCAGTGAAGGGGATGGGGCCGGTGAGCAGTTCTTC. Translated, it gives CASSEGDGAGEQFF. The V and J genes are TRBV6-1 and TRBJ2-1; TRBD1 is a possible D gene (5 bases). From germline, CDR1 is MNHNS and CDR2 SASEGT. The CDR3 is made up of 14 amino acids. Trimming took off 1 base at V and 9 bases at J, with 13 bases between the two ends.

This rearrangement joins TRBV5-1 to TRBJ1-3; no clear D gene. The length of the CDR3 is 16 residues. Trimming took off 1 base at V and 2 bases at J, with 13 bases between the two ends. CDR1 is SGHRS, CDR2 YFSETQ, per germline. This CDR3 is CASSLRPRTAGNTIYF. The CDR3 coding sequence is TGCGCCAGCAGCTTGAGGCCCCGGACGGCTGGAAACACCATATATTTT.

V is TRBV14 and J is TRBJ1-5, with D uncertain. V was shortened by 2 bases and J by 4 bases, with 3 bases between the two germline ends. This CDR3 spans 12 amino acids. CDR1 SGHDN and CDR2 FVKESK come from the germline V gene. CDR3 bases: TGTGCCAGCAGCCAACAAAATCAGCCCCAGCATTTT. Protein sequence: CASSQQNQPQHF.

The rearrangement joins TRBV27 to TRBJ2-5; D may be TRBD2 (5 bases). Germline CDR1 MNHEY, CDR2 SMNVEV (reference sequence). The CDR3 covers 13 residues. The V and J ends lost 3 bases and 5 bases respectively, with 10 bases between them. Here the CDR3 DNA reads TGTGCCAGCAGTTTCACGGGGTCGGAGACCCAGTACTTC. Residues: CASSFTGSETQYF.

This clone came up a few times. V is TRBV5-4 and J is TRBJ2-3, with no clear D. Germline V gives CDR1 SGHNT, CDR2 YYREEE (reference sequence). V shed 4 bases and J shed 2 bases, with 8 bases lying between them. The CDR3 totals 13 residues. This CDR3 is CASSRINTDTQYF. In DNA form, the CDR3 reads TGTGCCAGCAGCCGGATCAACACAGATACGCAGTATTTT.

This clone was picked up one time. The gene calls are TRBV29-1 and TRBJ2-2; unclear D gene. The CDR3 is 13 residues long. V lost 4 bases, J lost 5 bases, and 11 bases lay in between. Germline V gene data show CDR1 as SQVTM and CDR2 as ANQGSEA. CDR3 residues: CSVVSAITGELFF. The CDR3 nucleotides read TGCAGCGTTGTGAGCGCGATTACCGGGGAGCTGTTTTTT.

This chain joins TRBV2 and TRBJ1-1; possibly TRBD1 for D (6 bases). Germline V gives CDR1 SNHLY, CDR2 FYNNEI. The CDR3 loop spans 14 amino acids. The V end lost 4 bases, the J end lost 3 bases, and 12 bases lay between the germline ends. In nucleotides, the CDR3 is TGTGCCAGCAGTGTTACAGGGTGGGACACTGAAGCTTTCTTT. As protein: CASSVTGWDTEAFF.

The J gene is TRBJ1-6, the V gene TRBV7-9, with a possible D match to TRBD1 (5 bases). Trimming pared 11 bases from V and 6 bases from J, leaving 23 bases between. The CDR3 is 16 residues long. Germline CDR1 is SEHNR and CDR2 is FQNEAQ (reference sequence). CDR3 sequence: CASSWLGGSGNSPLHF. The CDR3 DNA sequence: TGTGCCTCTTCGTGGCTCGGGGGATCCGGTAATTCACCCCTCCACTTT.

The chain has TRBV2 and TRBJ2-2; D is perhaps TRBD2 (7 bases). V was shortened by 4 bases and J by 4 bases, with 19 bases between the two germline ends. Germline values: CDR1 SNHLY, CDR2 FYNNEI. The length of the CDR3 is 17 residues. CDR3 coding DNA: TGTGCCAGCAGTGTTCGGGGGGCCCAACAGGGCACCGGGGAGCTGTTTTTT. This sequence encodes CASSVRGAQQGTGELFF.

The chain couples TRBV9 to TRBJ2-7, with TRBD2 matching over 8 bases. This CDR3 region has 16 residues. The germline CDR1 and CDR2 sequences are SGDLS and YYNGEE. The ends lost 3 bases at V and 0 bases at J; junction bases unmatched: 8. The CDR3 DNA reads TGTGCCAGCAGCGAGACAGCGGGAGCCTTCTCCTACGAGCAGTACTTC. This encodes CASSETAGAFSYEQYF.

This chain links TRBV11-2 with TRBJ1-5; weak D call: TRBD1 (5 bases). V dropped 3 bases and J dropped 0 bases, with 9 bases sitting between them. Germline V lookup: CDR1 SGHAT, CDR2 FQNNGV. This CDR3 spans 15 amino acids. CDR3 loop: CASSFDSSSNQPQHF. In DNA form, the CDR3 reads TGTGCCAGCAGCTTCGACAGTTCTAGCAATCAGCCCCAGCATTTT.

The rearrangement links TRBV7-9 to TRBJ1-4, with D hard to call. Looked up from germline, CDR1 is SEHNR and CDR2 is FQNEAQ (reference sequence). V dropped 5 bases and J dropped 0 bases, with 10 bases sitting between them. There are 15 residues in the CDR3. In DNA, the CDR3 is TGTGCCAGCAGCCCCGGGGTTGCAACTAATGAAAAACTGTTTTTT. Protein: CASSPGVATNEKLFF. Looking up the rest from reference TRBV7-9 and TRBJ1-4 gives the full variable domain: DTGVSQNPRHKITKRGQNVTFRCDPISEHNRLYWYRQTLGQGPEFLTYFQNEAQLEKSRLLSDRFSAERPKGSFSTLEIQRTEQGDSAMYLCASSPGVATNEKLFFGSGTQLSVL.

V gene TRBV19 combines with J gene TRBJ1-1; D unresolved. Per the germline V gene, CDR1 is LNHDA and CDR2 is SQIVND (reference sequence). The CDR3 has 13 residues. V was trimmed by 5 bases and J by 3 bases, leaving 10 bases between them. The CDR3 DNA reads TGTGCCAGTAGTTTTGCTTTTGACACTGAAGCTTTCTTT. Protein sequence: CASSFAFDTEAFF.

The J gene is TRBJ1-5, the V gene TRBV7-2; weak D call: TRBD1 (5 bases). CDR1 is SGHTA, CDR2 FQGNSA, per germline. The germline V and J ends were trimmed by 1 base and 4 bases, with 5 bases remaining between them. The CDR3 has 13 residues. The CDR3 loop reads CASSLGQNQPQHF. CDR3 in DNA: TGTGCCAGCAGCTTAGGACAGAATCAGCCCCAGCATTTT.